One sample yielded the 7 T cell receptor beta chains listed below, sequenced in a study of control samples from healthy donors and cancer patients. TCRdb's table, derived via immunoSEQ multiplex PCR, lists solely in-frame clones and lacks some. The table records 100,000 to 150,000 clones, more than 80% of them present only once. Sequencing input: blood. The receptors here all came from a man between 40 and 49 years old in good health.

The chain recombines TRBV19 with TRBJ1-4; TRBD1 aligns across 9 bases. Unmatched junction bases numbered 4, after V lost 4 bases and J lost 7 bases. From germline, CDR1 is LNHDA and CDR2 SQIVND (reference sequence). The CDR3 totals 14 residues. The CDR3 sequence: CASSTGTGTEKLFF. Here the CDR3 DNA reads TGTGCCAGTAGTACCGGGACAGGGACTGAAAAACTGTTTTTT.

Here the CDR3 DNA reads TGTGCCAGCAGTTTAACAGGGCCCCCGTACCAAGAGACCCAGTACTTC. Translated, it gives CASSLTGPPYQETQYF. This chain connects TRBV28 to TRBJ2-5, with D perhaps TRBD1 (6 bases). The V end lost 2 bases, the J end lost 0 bases, and 13 bases lay between the germline ends. The CDR3 totals 16 residues. CDR1 MDHEN and CDR2 SYDVKM come from the germline V gene.

The chain is built from TRBV5-1 and TRBJ2-5; 13 bases map to TRBD2. This CDR3 spans 16 amino acids. Germline-derived CDR1 and CDR2 are SGHRS and YFSETQ. With 4 bases clipped from V and 3 bases from J, the junction kept 6 bases outside the gene matches. CDR3 region: CASSPGLAGEKETQYF. Written as DNA, the CDR3 is TGCGCCAGCAGCCCCGGACTAGCGGGGGAAAAAGAGACCCAGTACTTC.

This chain links TRBV9 with TRBJ2-5, with D perhaps TRBD1 (6 bases). V lost 3 bases and J lost 2, with 14 bases in between. Germline lookup yields CDR1 SGDLS and CDR2 YYNGEE. The CDR3 spans 15 residues. The CDR3 loop is CASSGTGLGQETQYF. The CDR3 DNA reads TGTGCCAGCAGCGGAACAGGGTTAGGGCAAGAGACCCAGTACTTC.

This clone was observed a few times. For the CDR3, the DNA is TGTGCCAGCTCACCCGACAGCCTTAATCAGCCCCAGCATTTT. The encoded protein is CASSPDSLNQPQHF. The chain joins TRBV18 to TRBJ1-5; TRBD1 is a possible D gene (5 bases). V lost 3 bases, J lost 4 bases, and 10 bases lay in between. The length of the CDR3 is 14 residues. CDR1 is KGHSH, CDR2 LQKENI, per germline.

This rearrangement joins TRBV28 to TRBJ1-2; D might be TRBD1 (6 bases). Germline assignment: CDR1 MDHEN and CDR2 SYDVKM. V was trimmed by 6 bases and J by 0 bases, leaving 26 bases between them. This CDR3 region has 19 residues. The CDR3 bases are TGTGCCAGCAGGTCCCTCCGATCCGGGACATCCCAAACTAACTATGGCTACACCTTC. Its translation is CASRSLRSGTSQTNYGYTF.

The CDR3 spells CASTRDRAYGYTF. CDR3 in DNA: TGTGCCAGCACCCGGGACAGAGCCTATGGCTACACCTTC. This sequence joins TRBV12-3 or TRBV12-4 and TRBJ1-2; 7 nucleotides match TRBD1. This CDR3 is 13 amino acids long. Trimming took 7 bases from V and 4 from J; bases not matched to a gene: 6.